This T cell receptor beta chain was sequenced for a study of human T cells and chemical hapten exposure. TCRdb redid the calling of the RACE reads with MiXCR, one entry per CDR3 protein. The sample yields roughly 120,000 distinct CDR3 sequences, roughly 9% seen once. Sample time point: healthy volunteer bleed at 2 weeks. Unfractionated whole blood yielded the extracted total RNA. V was shortened by 3 bases and J by 4 bases, with 9 bases between the two germline ends. The CDR3 sequence is 13 residues long. CDR1 KGHSH and CDR2 LQKENI come from the germline V gene. This clonotype was seen a handful of times.

The TCR was taken from a male donor in good health. Some clones in this sample may be carry-over from other donors' samples. Sequenced input: whole blood. The chain recombines TRBV18 with TRBJ1-2; the D gene is possibly TRBD1 (6 bases). CDR3 region: CASSPDSVYGYTF. CDR3 nucleotides: TGTGCCAGCTCACCGGACAGCGTCTATGGCTACACCTTC.